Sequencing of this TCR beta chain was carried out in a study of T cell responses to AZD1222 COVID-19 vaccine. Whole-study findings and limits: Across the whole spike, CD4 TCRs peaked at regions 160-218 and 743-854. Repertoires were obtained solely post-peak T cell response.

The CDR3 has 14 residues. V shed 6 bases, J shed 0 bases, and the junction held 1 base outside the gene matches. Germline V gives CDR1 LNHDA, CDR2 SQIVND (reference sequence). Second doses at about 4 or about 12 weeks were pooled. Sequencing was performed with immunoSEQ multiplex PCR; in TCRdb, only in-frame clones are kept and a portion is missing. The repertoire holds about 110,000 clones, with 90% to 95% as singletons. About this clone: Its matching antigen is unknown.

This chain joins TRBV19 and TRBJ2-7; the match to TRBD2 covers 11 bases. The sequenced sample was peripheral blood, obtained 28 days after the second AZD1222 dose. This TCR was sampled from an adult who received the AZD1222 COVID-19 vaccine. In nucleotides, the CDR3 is TGTGCCAGTAGGACTAGCGGGACCTCCTACGAGCAGTACTTC. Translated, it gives CASRTSGTSYEQYF.